What follows describes a single T cell receptor beta chain. The CDR3 is made up of 16 amino acids. Trimming removed 5 bases from V and 4 bases from J, with 21 bases in between. Germline-derived CDR1 and CDR2 are PRHDT and FYEKMQ (reference sequence). TCRdb keeps only in-frame clones here, not all; method: immunoSEQ multiplex PCR. The table has approximately 52,000 clones, 88% seen once. This entry is derived from a study of T cell changes during pregnancy in multiple sclerosis. This clonotype originated in a female donor with multiple sclerosis, enrolled in a pregnancy study. The chain links TRBV13 to TRBJ2-7; D is possibly TRBD1 (6 bases). Sequencing was performed on CD4+ T cells from peripheral blood mononuclear cells, taken in the second trimester of pregnancy. CDR3 DNA sequence: TGTGCCAGCAGCCGTCGCCGGGACATTAGCTCTTACGAGCAGTACTTC. It encodes CASSRRRDISSYEQYF.